This record covers a single T cell receptor beta chain. Its target antigen remains unknown. No base quality values were provided; no much bigger clone lies one nucleotide off. The data belong to a study of T cell responses to AZD1222 COVID-19 vaccine (dated by TCRdb to the early 2020s). Looking at the study overall: A total of about 240 trial participants underwent TCR sequencing, of whom around 200 received two doses of AZD1222 and some 26 received two doses of the MenACWY control vaccine. Enrollment into the trials was organized by age into subgroups of 18-55, 56-69 and 70-plus years, and those subgroups contained approximately 160, 26 and 62 TCR-sequenced participants, respectively. The full study reports these points: After two AZD1222 doses, spike-specific TCR breadth and depth were significantly higher than at day 0 and than in MenACWY recipients. Because no day 14 peak-response samples were available, the repertoires could be characterized only after the peak T cell response. Nearly half of unique spike-specific TCRs reportedly recognized epitopes outside regions mutated in the B.1.351 and B.1.1.7 variants. Most participants were white British and females outnumbered males, and the authors suggested that clonal diversity may have been underestimated. CD4 TCRs associated with the vaccine covered the entire spike protein, and the dominant responses were in regions 160-218 and 743-854. The 56-69-year group was small, and its depth increase did not reach significance, likely because of low power. Conclusions about previously exposed vaccinees are limited, since just a handful of AZD1222 recipients were seropositive for SARS-CoV-2 at baseline.

The CDR3 regions of human TCRbeta chains were subjected to immunosequencing. As for the original processing: Repertoire TCRs were checked for matches against a reference library of SARS-CoV-2-specific TCRs that had been generated using the MIRA antigen-specificity platform. Breadth was defined as the fraction of unique TCRs that were SARS-CoV-2-associated, and depth was defined as the fraction of total T cells that were SARS-CoV-2-associated. Using the MIRA data, each spike-specific TCR was mapped to the spike region that the TCR reacts to and placed in a CD4 or CD8 class. Log10-transformed breadth and depth values were compared by one-way ANOVA with Sidak's multiple comparisons tests. The clones in this table, taken by TCRdb from immuneACCESS, are in-frame only. Not every clone is retained; where verified, under half of the shortfall comes from an unresolved V gene, and the cause of the rest is unknown. The DNA was the basis for D and trimming; V, J and clone size are from that table. The sample records roughly 70,000 clones, 80% of which are singletons. Of the sample, around 15% is held by the ten largest clones.

At the junction V is shortened by 7 bases and J by 4 bases, with 17 bases in between. CDR1 is given as SGHTS and CDR2 as YDEGEE, both from the germline V gene. The CDR3 holds 14 amino acids from the cysteine to the phenylalanine. Only the CDR3 DNA stays, 42 bases, in frame from base 1. Sample time point, as interpreted from the label and publication: about 28 days (+/-7) after the second vaccine dose. AZD1222 recipients with second doses at about 4 weeks or about 12 weeks were pooled, because spike-specific TCR depth and breadth did not differ between schedules. Vaccinee samples came from UK trials COV001 and COV002, including a single-blind randomized controlled phase 2/3 trial of AZD1222 (ChAdOx1 nCoV-19) in healthy adults. For TCRbeta chain sequencing, PBMC samples were collected from trial participants at day 0 and at day 28 after the second dose.

The chain couples TRBV5-8 to TRBJ1-2; TRBD1 is a possible D gene, resting on 5 matching bases. The material was peripheral blood, obtained 28 days after the second AZD1222 dose. The sequence was obtained from an adult who received the AZD1222 COVID-19 vaccine. CDR3 reads: CASRPEQGSYGYTF. The DNA sequence follows: TGTGCCAGCCGACCCGAGCAGGGATCCTATGGCTACACCTTC.